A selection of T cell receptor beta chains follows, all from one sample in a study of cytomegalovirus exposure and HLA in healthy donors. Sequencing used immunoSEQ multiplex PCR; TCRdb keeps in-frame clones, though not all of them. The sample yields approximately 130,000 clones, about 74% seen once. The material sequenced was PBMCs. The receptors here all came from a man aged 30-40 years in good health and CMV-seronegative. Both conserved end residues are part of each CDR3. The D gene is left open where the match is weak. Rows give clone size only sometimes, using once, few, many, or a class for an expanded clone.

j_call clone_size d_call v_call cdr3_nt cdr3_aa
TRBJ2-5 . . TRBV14 TGTGCCAGCAGCCAACTGGCCCAAGAGACCCAGTACTTC CASSQLAQETQYF
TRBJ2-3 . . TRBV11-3 TGTGCCAGCAGCTTAGGGTACTCAATTGATGCAGATACGCAGTATTTT CASSLGYSIDADTQYF
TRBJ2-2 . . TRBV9 TGTGCCAGCACCTGGGGGCACCTAGCGGACACCGGGGAGCTGTTTTTT CASTWGHLADTGELFF
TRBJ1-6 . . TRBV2 TGTGCCACCCACCCCAGGGTAACTTCACCCCTCCACTTT CATHPRVTSPLHF
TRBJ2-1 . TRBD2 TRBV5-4 TGTGCCAGCAGCTTGGCCGGCGGGGGGCGCGGGAATGAGCAGTTCTTC CASSLAGGGRGNEQFF
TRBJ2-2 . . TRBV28 TGTGCCAGCACTCCTGGCGGGCGCAACACCGGGGAGCTGTTTTTT CASTPGGRNTGELFF
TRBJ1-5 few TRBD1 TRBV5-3 TGTGCCAGAAGCTTGACAGGGGGCTGGCGCAATCAGCCCCAGCATTTT CARSLTGGWRNQPQHF
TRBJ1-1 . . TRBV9 TGTGCCAGCGGGGACATACCGCCTGAAGCTTTCTTT CASGDIPPEAFF
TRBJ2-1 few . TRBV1 TGCACCAGCAGCCAAGCATCGCGACTAGCGGGTCACAATGAGCAGTTCTTC CTSSQASRLAGHNEQFF
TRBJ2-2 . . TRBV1 TGCACCAGCAGCCATTCTCCGGGACTAGCGGGTCCCGGGGAGCTGTTTTTT CTSSHSPGLAGPGELFF
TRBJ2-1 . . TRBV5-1 TGCGCCAGCAGCTCGGTCGGCGGGATTAACAATGAGCAGTTCTTC CASSSVGGINNEQFF
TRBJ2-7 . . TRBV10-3 TGTGCCATCAGTGGGAGTAGCTTCCACGAGCAGTACTTC CAISGSSFHEQYF
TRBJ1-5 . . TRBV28 TGTGCCAGCAGTGAGGTCCAGCCCCAGCATTTT CASSEVQPQHF
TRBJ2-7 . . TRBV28 TGTGCCAGCAGGCCCACGGGAACAGGGCTCCACGAGCAGTACTTC CASRPTGTGLHEQYF
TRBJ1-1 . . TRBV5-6 TGTGCCAGCAGCTTGGCCCTTCGGGTCACTGAAGCTTTCTTT CASSLALRVTEAFF
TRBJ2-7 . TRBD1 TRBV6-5 TGTGCCAGCAGGACGACAGGGGGCGAGCAGTACTTC CASRTTGGEQYF
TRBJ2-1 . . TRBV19 TGTGCCAGTCGCACCAGGGCAGGCTACAATGAGCAGTTCTTC CASRTRAGYNEQFF
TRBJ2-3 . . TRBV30 TGTGCCTGGAGTGTACGTCAGCGGTTACCAGATACGCAGTATTTT CAWSVRQRLPDTQYF
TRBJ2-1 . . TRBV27 TGTGCCAGCAGCCGGGAGTTTAATGAGCAGTTCTTC CASSREFNEQFF
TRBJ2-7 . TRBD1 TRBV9 TGTGCCAGCAGCCCAGGGACAGGCTACTCCTACGAGCAGTACTTC CASSPGTGYSYEQYF
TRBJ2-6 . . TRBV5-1 TGCGCCAGCAGCTCTTCCAGGGACTCTGGGGCCAACGTCCTGACTTTC CASSSSRDSGANVLTF
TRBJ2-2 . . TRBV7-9 TGTGCCAGCAGCCTTACTAGCACGAACACCGGGGAGCTGTTTTTT CASSLTSTNTGELFF
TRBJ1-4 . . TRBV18 TGTGCCAGCTCGCCTCTTTCGAGAGAAAAACTGTTTTTT CASSPLSREKLFF
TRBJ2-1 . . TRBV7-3 TGTGCCAGCAGCTCCAGACAGGGAGGTGAGCAGTTCTTC CASSSRQGGEQFF
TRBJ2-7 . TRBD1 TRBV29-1 TGCAGCGGACAGGGGGCGCGTGACGAGCAGTACTTC CSGQGARDEQYF
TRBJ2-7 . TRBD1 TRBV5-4 TGTGCCAGCCGGGACAGGGGGTCGTCGGTCGACGAGCAGTACTTC CASRDRGSSVDEQYF
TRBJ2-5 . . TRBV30 TGTGCCTGGAGTGTCGAAGAGACCCAGTACTTC CAWSVEETQYF
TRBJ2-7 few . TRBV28 TGTGCCAGCAGTTTACGACAGGTGCACTACGAGCAGTACTTC CASSLRQVHYEQYF